This TCR beta chain was identified in a study of T cells in severe cutaneous drug reactions. Overall study: Only probable or definite SJS/TEN or DRESS cases by RegiSCAR were enrolled. Patients in acute or recovery stage gave blister fluids/cells and PBMC. Study results and limitations: Blister cells averaged around 31% and PBMC approximately 5% TRBV12-4 in carbamazepine-induced Stevens-Johnson syndrome or toxic epidermal necrolysis patients. One public TCRbeta CDR3 appeared in all seven blister samples, averaging around 14%.

To note about this clonotype: Its antigen is currently unknown.

The CDR3 is 15 residues long. CDR1 and CDR2 (germline): SGHVS, FQNEAQ. The patients sequenced had a carbamazepine-induced Stevens-Johnson syndrome or toxic epidermal necrolysis reaction. TCR subtype-specific primers in iRepertoire multiplex PCR prepared libraries for bulk and single-cell sequencing. Each CDR3 protein gets one entry in TCRdb, which reprocessed the multiplex PCR reads and gives no DNA. This repertoire comprises under 3,000 distinct CDR3 sequences; its ten largest clones make up about 53%. The chain employs TRBV7-8 and TRBJ2-7. The sequence was collected from a human donor with toxic epidermal necrolysis, a severe cutaneous drug reaction. Sequencing used cells from a skin blister. This CDR3 reads CASSLGSVFEYEQYF.